This entry lists 21 T cell receptor beta chains sequenced from one sample in a study of OX40 agonist ivuxolimab in advanced cancers. Here immunoSEQ multiplex PCR was the method, and the copy in TCRdb shows in-frame clones only, minus some. The sample consists of 40,000 to 45,000 clones, 75% to 90% of them appearing once. This specimen consisted of CD4+ or CD8+ T cells sorted from blood, obtained in a trial of the OX40 agonist ivuxolimab. Every receptor here comes from an adult with an advanced solid tumor such as melanoma, head and neck, liver or kidney cancer.

The rearrangement joins TRBV10-3 to TRBJ2-2, with 9 bases aligning to TRBD2. V dropped 4 bases and J dropped 2; count of bases not matched to a gene: 5. Germline V gene sequence: CDR1 ENHRY, CDR2 SYGVKD. The CDR3 length is 16 residues. The CDR3: CAISAASGVNTGELFF. The CDR3 DNA sequence: TGTGCCATCAGTGCGGCTAGCGGGGTTAACACCGGGGAGCTGTTTTTT.

The V gene is TRBV4-1, the J gene TRBJ2-5; 11 nucleotides match TRBD1. The CDR3 totals 14 residues. Germline assignment: CDR1 MGHRA and CDR2 YSYEKL. The junction had 1 base not matched to a gene; V was cut back by 3 bases and J by 4 bases. The CDR3 is CASSQGTGGETQYF. The CDR3 coding sequence is TGCGCCAGCAGCCAGGGGACAGGGGGAGAGACCCAGTACTTC.

The rearrangement joins TRBV28 to TRBJ2-3, with 8 positions matching TRBD1. Trimming at V came to 7 bases and at J to 6 bases, leaving 15 bases not matched to a gene. The CDR3 consists of 16 residues. CDR1 is MDHEN and CDR2 is SYDVKM in the germline V gene. The CDR3 nucleotides are TGTGCCAGCAACCCACCGGGACAGGCACTCACGGATACGCAGTATTTT. This gives the protein CASNPPGQALTDTQYF.

In this sample, this clone turned up a few times. This chain uses TRBV25-1 with TRBJ1-2, with D perhaps TRBD1 (5 bases). The length of the CDR3 is 14 residues. Germline loops: CDR1 MGHDK, CDR2 SYGVNS. V was pared by 2 bases and J by 8 bases, with 15 bases between. CDR3 loop: CASSERTPLRGYTF. In nucleotides, the CDR3 is TGTGCCAGCAGTGAAAGGACACCCTTGCGGGGCTACACCTTC.

This rearrangement joins TRBV14 to TRBJ1-2; D not certain. The V end was cut by 4 bases, the J end by 4 bases, with 7 bases between. Germline V lookup: CDR1 SGHDN, CDR2 FVKESK. This CDR3 is built from 12 residues. The chain's CDR3 is CASSPWPYGYTF. CDR3 bases: TGTGCCAGCAGCCCCTGGCCCTATGGCTACACCTTC.

The J gene is TRBJ1-2, the V gene TRBV6-5; TRBD1 might be the D (6 bases). Germline V gene lookup returns CDR1 MNHEY and CDR2 SVGAGI. V lost 0 bases to trimming and J lost 4 bases, with 15 bases between them. The CDR3 loop spans 16 amino acids. This CDR3 is CASSYSNRELSYGYTF. DNA of the CDR3: TGTGCCAGCAGTTACTCGAACAGGGAACTAAGCTATGGCTACACCTTC.

This clone was seen more than once but under ten times. J is TRBJ1-4 and V is TRBV6-5, with D perhaps TRBD1 (5 bases). The CDR3 runs to 15 residues. Germline V gene sequence: CDR1 MNHEY, CDR2 SVGAGI. Trimming removed 7 bases from V and 0 bases from J, with 12 bases in between. CDR3: CASNLGDATNEKLFF. CDR3 in DNA: TGTGCCAGCAATTTAGGGGATGCAACTAATGAAAAACTGTTTTTT.

The sample holds one count of this clone. V and J are TRBV7-2 and TRBJ2-7, with 12 bases fitting TRBD2. J lost 6 bases, V lost 2 bases, and 5 bases had no gene match. Germline lookup yields CDR1 SGHTA and CDR2 FQGNSA. The length of the CDR3 is 15 residues. This CDR3 reads CASSLLAGGPAEQYF. CDR3 bases: TGTGCCAGCAGCTTACTAGCGGGAGGGCCAGCCGAGCAGTACTTC.

The V gene is TRBV10-3, the J gene TRBJ2-1; D is perhaps TRBD2 (6 bases). V was shortened by 11 bases and J by 7 bases, with 15 bases between the two germline ends. This CDR3 is built from 12 residues. In germline, CDR1 is ENHRY, CDR2 SYGVKD. CDR3 residues: CAASVQENEQFF. CDR3 in DNA: TGTGCCGCTAGCGTGCAGGAGAATGAGCAGTTCTTC.

The rearrangement joins TRBV6-1 to TRBJ2-7; D uncertain. Germline assignment: CDR1 MNHNS and CDR2 SASEGT. The ends were cut back, 0 bases at V and 2 bases at J, with 14 bases in the middle. This CDR3 has 16 residues. The CDR3 loop reads CASSEATWGYPYEQYF. In nucleotides, the CDR3 is TGTGCCAGCAGTGAAGCAACCTGGGGTTACCCCTACGAGCAGTACTTC.

This chain connects TRBV5-4 to TRBJ2-5; D is undetermined. The CDR3 has 14 amino acids. Germline V gene data show CDR1 as SGHNT and CDR2 as YYREEE (reference sequence). The V end was cut by 0 bases, the J end by 2 bases, with 8 bases between. CDR3 nucleotides: TGTGCCAGCAGCTTGGGGCAGAATCAAGAGACCCAGTACTTC. This gives the protein CASSLGQNQETQYF.

The V call is TRBV4-2, the J call TRBJ1-1; the D gene is possibly TRBD1 (5 bases). V was cut by 1 base and J by 4 bases, with 7 bases left in between. The CDR3 length is 13 residues. Germline loops: CDR1 LGHNA, CDR2 YNFKEQ. The CDR3 coding sequence is TGTGCCAGCAGCCAAGTTGGGGGCACTGAAGCTTTCTTT. It codes for CASSQVGGTEAFF.

Only a few counts were recorded for this clone. V is TRBV7-9 and J is TRBJ1-1, with 7 bases aligning to TRBD1. V was clipped by 5 bases and J by 7 bases; unmatched bases: 22. Germline V gives CDR1 SEHNR, CDR2 FQNEAQ (reference sequence). The length of the CDR3 is 18 residues. The CDR3 protein is CASSRGLGGHRGTDEAFF. The CDR3 DNA follows: TGTGCCAGCAGCCGTGGCCTCGGGGGGCACAGGGGAACGGATGAAGCTTTCTTT.

J is TRBJ2-2 and V is TRBV28, with D maybe TRBD2 (5 bases). CDR1 and CDR2 (germline): MDHEN, SYDVKM. The CDR3 length is 15 residues. Trimming removed 8 bases from V and 3 bases from J, with 16 bases in between. The CDR3 DNA follows: TGTGCCAGCGCCCGGGGTGGCGCTCACACCGGGGAGCTGTTTTTT. The encoded protein is CASARGGAHTGELFF.

The chain links TRBV7-3 to TRBJ2-7; D possibly corresponds to TRBD2 (5 bases). The V end was cut by 8 bases, the J end by 2 bases, with 13 bases between. Germline loops: CDR1 SGHTA, CDR2 FQGTGA. The CDR3 is made up of 13 amino acids. The CDR3 loop is CASGLADTYEQYF. The CDR3, as DNA: TGTGCCAGCGGTCTAGCCGACACCTACGAGCAGTACTTC. Full variable domain (missing parts from reference TRBV7-3 and TRBJ2-7): GAGVSQTPSNKVTEKGKYVELRCDPISGHTALYWYRQSLGQGPEFLIYFQGTGAADDSGLPNDRFFAVRPEGSVSTLKIQRTERGDSAVYLCASGLADTYEQYFGPGTRLTVT.

Concerning this clone: No conserved phenylalanine or tryptophan ends this CDR3, so it is likely a read error. The limits of the CDR3 on the DNA are not certain, so only TCRdb's listed CDR3 is given. The chain is built from TRBV27 and TRBJ2-7; TRBD2, the table's D call, was not compared with the DNA. The CDR3 extends over 13 residues, inclusive of both ends. Germline assignment: CDR1 MNHEY and CDR2 SMNVEV (reference sequence). The CDR3 protein is CASSFRRDSIPVL.

This chain links TRBV5-6 with TRBJ1-2; D call uncertain. The CDR3 is 12 residues long. Trimming left V 1 base short and J 8 bases short, with 9 bases between. Germline loops: CDR1 SGHDT, CDR2 YYEEEE. CDR3 sequence reads: CASSLPGHGYTF. CDR3 DNA: TGTGCCAGCAGCTTGCCGGGTCACGGCTACACCTTC.

The CDR3 region has the DNA TGCGCCAGCCGCCGGGGGGTTGGGGCCAACGTCCTGACTTTC. It codes for CASRRGVGANVLTF. V and J are TRBV10-2 and TRBJ2-6, with TRBD2 matching 7 bases. The ends lost 8 bases at V and 3 bases at J; junction bases unmatched: 4. The CDR3 runs to 14 residues. Germline V gene lookup returns CDR1 WSHSY and CDR2 SAAADI.

The V and J genes are TRBV7-2 and TRBJ2-7, with D perhaps matching TRBD2 (5 bases). Per the germline V gene, CDR1 is SGHTA and CDR2 is FQGNSA. The CDR3 is 15 amino acids. Trimming left V 0 bases short and J 6 bases short, with 15 bases between. The CDR3 reads CASSLARWTAGEQYF. The CDR3 DNA reads as TGTGCCAGCAGCTTAGCGCGATGGACTGCCGGCGAGCAGTACTTC. Looking up the rest from reference TRBV7-2 and TRBJ2-7 gives the full variable domain: GAGVSQSPSNKVTEKGKDVELRCDPISGHTALYWYRQSLGQGLEFLIYFQGNSAPDKSGLPSDRFSAERTGGSVSTLTIQRTQQEDSAVYLCASSLARWTAGEQYFGPGTRLTVT.

V usage is TRBV19 and J usage is TRBJ1-4; D may be TRBD1 (5 bases). This CDR3 is built from 13 residues. The germline V gene has CDR1 LNHDA and CDR2 SQIVND (reference sequence). Deletions cut 6 bases from V and 7 bases from J, with 12 bases between. CDR3 DNA sequence: TGTGCCAGTAGAAGTGGGGCTTCTGAAAAACTGTTTTTT. Translation gives CASRSGASEKLFF.

Only one count was recorded for this clone. The chain links TRBV5-4 to TRBJ2-7; the match to TRBD2 covers 7 bases. CDR1 is SGHNT and CDR2 is YYREEE in the germline V gene (reference sequence). The V and J ends lost 4 bases and 6 bases, in that order; junction bases with no gene match: 10. CDR3 length: 14 residues. DNA for the CDR3: TGTGCCAGCAGCCCCCGGGAGGCCCGTCTCGAGCAGTACTTC. It encodes CASSPREARLEQYF.